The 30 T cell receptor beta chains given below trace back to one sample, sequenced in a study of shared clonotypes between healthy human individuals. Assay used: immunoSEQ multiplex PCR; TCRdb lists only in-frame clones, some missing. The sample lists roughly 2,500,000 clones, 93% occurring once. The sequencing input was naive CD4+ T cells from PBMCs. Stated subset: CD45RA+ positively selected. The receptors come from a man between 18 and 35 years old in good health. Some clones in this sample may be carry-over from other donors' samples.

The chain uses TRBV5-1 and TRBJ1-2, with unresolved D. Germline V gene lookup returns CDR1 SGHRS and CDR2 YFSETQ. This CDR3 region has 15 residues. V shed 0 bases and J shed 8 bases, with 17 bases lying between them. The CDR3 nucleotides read TGCGCCAGCAGCTTGGGGGTCCCCTCCTCATGGGGCTACACCTTC. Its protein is CASSLGVPSSWGYTF.

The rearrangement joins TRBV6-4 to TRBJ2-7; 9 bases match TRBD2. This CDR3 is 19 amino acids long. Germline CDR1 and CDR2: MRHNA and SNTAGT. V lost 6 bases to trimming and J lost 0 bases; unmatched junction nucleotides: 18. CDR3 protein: CASSPRGGASGTSSYEQYF. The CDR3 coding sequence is TGTGCCAGCAGCCCGCGTGGGGGCGCTAGCGGGACTAGCTCCTACGAGCAGTACTTC.

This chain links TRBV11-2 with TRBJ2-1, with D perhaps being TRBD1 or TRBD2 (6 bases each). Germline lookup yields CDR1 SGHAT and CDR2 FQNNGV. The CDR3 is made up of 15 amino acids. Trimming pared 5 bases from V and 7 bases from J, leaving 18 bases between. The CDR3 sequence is CASSLKRGVKNEQFF. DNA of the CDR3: TGTGCCAGCAGCCTAAAAAGGGGGGTTAAGAATGAGCAGTTCTTC.

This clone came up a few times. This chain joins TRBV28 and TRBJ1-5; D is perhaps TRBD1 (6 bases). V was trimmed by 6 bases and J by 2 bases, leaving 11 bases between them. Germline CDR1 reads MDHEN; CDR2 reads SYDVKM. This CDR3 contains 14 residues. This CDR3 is CASRGGIGNQPQHF. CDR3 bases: TGTGCCAGCAGAGGGGGGATTGGCAATCAGCCCCAGCATTTT.

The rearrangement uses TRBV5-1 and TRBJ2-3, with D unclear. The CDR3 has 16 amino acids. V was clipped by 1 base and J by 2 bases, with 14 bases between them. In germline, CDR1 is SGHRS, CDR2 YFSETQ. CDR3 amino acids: CASSLPTQPDTDTQYF. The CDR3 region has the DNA TGCGCCAGCAGCTTGCCCACCCAGCCGGACACAGATACGCAGTATTTT.

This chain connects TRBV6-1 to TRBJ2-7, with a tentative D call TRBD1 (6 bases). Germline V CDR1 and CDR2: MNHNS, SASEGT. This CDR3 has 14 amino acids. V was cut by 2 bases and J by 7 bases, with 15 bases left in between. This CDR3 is CASSEYRAAYEQYF. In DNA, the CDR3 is TGTGCCAGCAGTGAATACAGGGCCGCTTATGAGCAGTACTTC.

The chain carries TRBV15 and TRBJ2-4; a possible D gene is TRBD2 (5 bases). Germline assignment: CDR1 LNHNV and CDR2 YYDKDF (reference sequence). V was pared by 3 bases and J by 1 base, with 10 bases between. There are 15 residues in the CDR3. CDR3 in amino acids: CATSSGGLAKNIQYF. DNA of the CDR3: TGTGCCACCAGCAGTGGTGGACTGGCCAAAAACATTCAGTACTTC. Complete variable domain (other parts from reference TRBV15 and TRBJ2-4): DAMVIQNPRYQVTQFGKPVTLSCSQTLNHNVMYWYQQKSSQAPKLLFHYYDKDFNNEADTPDNFQSRRPNTSFCFLDIRSPGLGDTAMYLCATSSGGLAKNIQYFGAGTRLSVL.

The CDR3 DNA reads as TGTGCCAGCAGTCCCCTCCGGCGGCGGCGGGTAGCAGATACGCAGTATTTT. This encodes CASSPLRRRRVADTQYF. This chain connects TRBV11-2 to TRBJ2-3, with D tentatively TRBD2 (5 bases). CDR1 is SGHAT, CDR2 FQNNGV, per germline. With 6 bases removed from V and 4 bases from J, the gap between germline ends came to 23 bases. This CDR3 region has 17 residues.

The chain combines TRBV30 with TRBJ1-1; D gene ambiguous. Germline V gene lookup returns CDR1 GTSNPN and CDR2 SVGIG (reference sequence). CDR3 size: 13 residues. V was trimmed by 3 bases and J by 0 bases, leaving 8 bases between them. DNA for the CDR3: TGTGCCTGGAGGGATGGGGTGAACACTGAAGCTTTCTTT. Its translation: CAWRDGVNTEAFF. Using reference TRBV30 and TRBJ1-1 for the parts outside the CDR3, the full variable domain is SQTIHQWPATLVQPVGSPLSLECTVEGTSNPNLYWYRQAAGRGLQLLFYSVGIGQISSEVPQNLSASRPQDRQFILSSKKLLLSDSGFYLCAWRDGVNTEAFFGQGTRLTVV.

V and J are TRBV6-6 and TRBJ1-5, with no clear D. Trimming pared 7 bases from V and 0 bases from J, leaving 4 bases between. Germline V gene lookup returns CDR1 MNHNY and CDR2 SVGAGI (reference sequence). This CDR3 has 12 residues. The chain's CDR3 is CASKASNQPQHF. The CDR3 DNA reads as TGTGCCAGCAAGGCTAGCAATCAGCCCCAGCATTTT.

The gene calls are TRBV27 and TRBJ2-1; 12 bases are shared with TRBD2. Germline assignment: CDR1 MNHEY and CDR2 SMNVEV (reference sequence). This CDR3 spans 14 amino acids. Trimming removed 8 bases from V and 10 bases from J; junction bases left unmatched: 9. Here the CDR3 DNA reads TGTGCCAGCCGACGACTAGCGGGAGTCGCGGAGCAGTTCTTC. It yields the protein CASRRLAGVAEQFF.

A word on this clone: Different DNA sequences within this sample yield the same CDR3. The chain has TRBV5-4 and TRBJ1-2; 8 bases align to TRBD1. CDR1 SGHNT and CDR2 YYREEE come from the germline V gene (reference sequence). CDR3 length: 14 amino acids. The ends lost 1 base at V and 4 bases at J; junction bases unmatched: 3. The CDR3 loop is CASSLPGGGYGYTF. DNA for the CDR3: TGTGCCAGCAGCTTGCCAGGGGGCGGCTATGGCTACACCTTC.

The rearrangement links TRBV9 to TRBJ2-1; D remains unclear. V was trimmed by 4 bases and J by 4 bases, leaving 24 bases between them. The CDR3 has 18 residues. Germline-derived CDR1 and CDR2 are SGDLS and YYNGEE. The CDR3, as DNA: TGTGCCAGCAGCCCGGCCCATCGGCTAGACCCCTTGTACAATGAGCAGTTCTTC. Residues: CASSPAHRLDPLYNEQFF.

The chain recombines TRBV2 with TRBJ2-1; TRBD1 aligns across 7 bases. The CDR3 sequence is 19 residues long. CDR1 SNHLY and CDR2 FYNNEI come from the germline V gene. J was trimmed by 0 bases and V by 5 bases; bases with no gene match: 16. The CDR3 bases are TGTGCCAGCAGTCGAGACGATTCCTGGGACAGTCGCTCCTACAATGAGCAGTTCTTC. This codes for CASSRDDSWDSRSYNEQFF.

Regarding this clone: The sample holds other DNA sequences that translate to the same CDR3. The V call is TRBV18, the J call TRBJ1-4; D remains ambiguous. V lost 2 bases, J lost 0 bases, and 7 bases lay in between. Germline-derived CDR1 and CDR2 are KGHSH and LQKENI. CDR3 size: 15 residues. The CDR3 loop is CASSPRTATNEKLFF. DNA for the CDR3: TGTGCCAGCTCACCAAGGACTGCAACTAATGAAAAACTGTTTTTT.

The CDR3 is CASSGGLGIRADTQYF. In nucleotides, the CDR3 is TGTGCCAGCAGTGGGGGACTAGGGATTCGGGCGGATACGCAGTATTTT. This rearrangement joins TRBV2 to TRBJ2-3; 8 bases are shared with TRBD2. Germline CDR1 reads SNHLY; CDR2 reads FYNNEI. The CDR3 is made up of 16 amino acids. J gave up 6 bases and V 4 bases, and 12 bases lay outside the gene matches.

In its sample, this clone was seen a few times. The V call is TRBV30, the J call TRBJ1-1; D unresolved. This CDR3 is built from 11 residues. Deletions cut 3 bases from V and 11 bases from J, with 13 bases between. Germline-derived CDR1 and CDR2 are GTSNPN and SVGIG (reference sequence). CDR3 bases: TGTGCCTGGAGGGGTCCTCGAAGGGCTTTCTTT. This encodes CAWRGPRRAFF.

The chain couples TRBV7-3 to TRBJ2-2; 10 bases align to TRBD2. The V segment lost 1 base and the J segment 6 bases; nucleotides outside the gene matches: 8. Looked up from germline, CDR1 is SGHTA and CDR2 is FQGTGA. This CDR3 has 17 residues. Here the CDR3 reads CASSLMPSGSLAGELFF. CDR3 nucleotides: TGTGCCAGCAGCTTAATGCCTAGCGGGAGTCTCGCCGGGGAGCTGTTTTTT.

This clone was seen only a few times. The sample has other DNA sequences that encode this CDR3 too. This chain's CDR3 is CASSRDSYQPQHF. The CDR3, as DNA: TGTGCCAGCAGTCGGGACAGCTATCAGCCCCAGCATTTT. J is TRBJ1-5 and V is TRBV28, with 7 bases matching TRBD1. V trimming: 5 bases; J trimming: 5 bases; junction bases outside the gene matches: 3. Germline-derived CDR1 and CDR2 are MDHEN and SYDVKM. This CDR3 comprises 13 residues.

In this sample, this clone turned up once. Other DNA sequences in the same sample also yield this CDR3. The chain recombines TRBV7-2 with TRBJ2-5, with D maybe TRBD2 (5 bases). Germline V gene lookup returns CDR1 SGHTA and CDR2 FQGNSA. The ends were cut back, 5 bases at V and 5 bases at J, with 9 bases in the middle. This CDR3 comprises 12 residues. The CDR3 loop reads CASSRQRETQYF. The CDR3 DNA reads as TGTGCCAGCAGCCGCCAGCGGGAGACCCAGTACTTC. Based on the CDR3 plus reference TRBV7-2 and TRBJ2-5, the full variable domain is GAGVSQSPSNKVTEKGKDVELRCDPISGHTALYWYRQSLGQGLEFLIYFQGNSAPDKSGLPSDRFSAERTGGSVSTLTIQRTQQEDSAVYLCASSRQRETQYFGPGTRLLVL.

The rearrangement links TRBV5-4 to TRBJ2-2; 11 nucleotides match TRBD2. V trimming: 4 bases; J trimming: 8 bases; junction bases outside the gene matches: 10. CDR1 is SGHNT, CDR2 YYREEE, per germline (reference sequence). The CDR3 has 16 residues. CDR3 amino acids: CASSLRTSGSGGELFF. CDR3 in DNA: TGTGCCAGCAGCCTCAGAACTAGCGGGAGTGGAGGGGAGCTGTTTTTT.

CDR3 sequence: CASSLTGRGRGELFF. Written as DNA, the CDR3 is TGTGCCAGCAGCTTAACGGGCAGGGGGCGCGGGGAGCTGTTTTTT. The rearrangement links TRBV7-3 to TRBJ2-2; 8 nucleotides match TRBD1. Looked up from germline, CDR1 is SGHTA and CDR2 is FQGTGA. V gave up 0 bases and J gave up 7 bases; unmatched junction bases: 4. This CDR3 spans 15 amino acids.

CDR3 sequence reads: CASSTSSSGNTIYF. The CDR3 DNA follows: TGTGCCAGCAGTACAAGTTCTAGTGGAAACACCATATATTTT. The chain uses TRBV7-2 and TRBJ1-3; D unresolved. Germline assignment: CDR1 SGHTA and CDR2 FQGNSA. The CDR3 length is 14 residues. V shed 6 bases and J shed 3 bases, with 12 bases lying between them.

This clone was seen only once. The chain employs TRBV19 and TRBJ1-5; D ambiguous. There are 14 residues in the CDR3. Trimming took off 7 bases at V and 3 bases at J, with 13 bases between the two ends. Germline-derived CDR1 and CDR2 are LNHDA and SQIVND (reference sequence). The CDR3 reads CASKGWGYNQPQHF. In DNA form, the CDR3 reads TGTGCCAGTAAGGGATGGGGTTACAATCAGCCCCAGCATTTT.

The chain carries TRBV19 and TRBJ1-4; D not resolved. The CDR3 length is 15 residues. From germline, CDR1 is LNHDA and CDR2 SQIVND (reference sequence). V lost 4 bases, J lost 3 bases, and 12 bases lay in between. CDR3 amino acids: CASSTQRWANEKLFF. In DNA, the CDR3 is TGTGCCAGTAGTACCCAACGATGGGCTAATGAAAAACTGTTTTTT.

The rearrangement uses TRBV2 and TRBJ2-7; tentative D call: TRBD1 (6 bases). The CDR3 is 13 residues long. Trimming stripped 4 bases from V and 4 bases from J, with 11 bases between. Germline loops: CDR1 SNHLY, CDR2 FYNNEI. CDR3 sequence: CASSVGGRYEQYF. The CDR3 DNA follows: TGTGCCAGCAGTGTAGGGGGTAGGTACGAGCAGTACTTC.

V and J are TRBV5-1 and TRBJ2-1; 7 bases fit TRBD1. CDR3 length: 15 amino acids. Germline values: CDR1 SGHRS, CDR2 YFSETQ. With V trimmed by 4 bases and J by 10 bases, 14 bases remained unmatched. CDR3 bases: TGCGCCAGCAGCCCGGGGACAGCCTCCCGGGAAGAGCAGTTCTTC. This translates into CASSPGTASREEQFF. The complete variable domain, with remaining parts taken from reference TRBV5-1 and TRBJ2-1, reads KAGVTQTPRYLIKTRGQQVTLSCSPISGHRSVSWYQQTPGQGLQFLFEYFSETQRNKGNFPGRFSGRQFSNSRSEMNVSTLELGDSALYLCASSPGTASREEQFFGPGTRLTVL.

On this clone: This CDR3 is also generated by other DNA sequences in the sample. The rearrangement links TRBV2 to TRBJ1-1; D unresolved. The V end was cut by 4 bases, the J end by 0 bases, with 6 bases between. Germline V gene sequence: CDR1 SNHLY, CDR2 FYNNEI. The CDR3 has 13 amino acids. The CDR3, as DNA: TGTGCCAGCAGTGTGGAAGTGAACACTGAAGCTTTCTTT. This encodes CASSVEVNTEAFF.

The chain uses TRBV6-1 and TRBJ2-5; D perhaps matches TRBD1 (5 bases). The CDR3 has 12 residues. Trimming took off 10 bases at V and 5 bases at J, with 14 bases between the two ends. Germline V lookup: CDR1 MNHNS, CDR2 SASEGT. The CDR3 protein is CATREQSETQYF. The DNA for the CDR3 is TGTGCCACCAGGGAACAATCGGAGACCCAGTACTTC.

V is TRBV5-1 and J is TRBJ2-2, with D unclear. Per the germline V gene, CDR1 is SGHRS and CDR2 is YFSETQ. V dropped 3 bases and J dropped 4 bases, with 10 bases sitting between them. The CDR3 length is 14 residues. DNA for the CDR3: TGCGCCAGCAGCTCCGGGTTCACCACCGGGGAGCTGTTTTTT. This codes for CASSSGFTTGELFF.